Presented here are 20 T cell receptor beta chains from one specimen sequenced in a study of T cells in Graves' hyperthyroidism and ophthalmopathy. Regions amplified from RNA transcripts were the TCR beta CDR3 regions. Carried out on the TCR CDR3, a first-round RT-PCR used the HTBI primer set. TCRdb reprocessed the multiplex PCR reads with MiXCR, giving one entry per CDR3 protein. The sample carries 750,000 to 950,000 distinct CDR3 sequences, roughly 40% recorded once. Material for sequencing was blood. The receptors come from a man between 18 and 35 years old with Graves' hyperthyroidism.

This clonotype appeared many times. The gene calls are TRBV25-1 and TRBJ1-1; 7 nucleotides line up with TRBD1. Germline trimming cut 4 bases from V and 8 bases from J; bases unmatched to any gene: 7. CDR1 is MGHDK and CDR2 is SYGVNS in the germline V gene. This CDR3 contains 13 residues. CDR3 region: CASSAVDREEAFF. The CDR3 DNA is TGTGCCAGCAGTGCCGTCGACAGGGAGGAAGCTTTCTTT.

This clonotype showed up many times. The chain recombines TRBV7-6 with TRBJ1-4; 7 bases agree with TRBD1. This CDR3 region has 12 residues. Losses at the gene ends were 1 base for V and 12 bases for J; bases not matched to a gene: 2. Germline V CDR1 and CDR2: SGHVS, FNYEAQ. CDR3 sequence reads: CASSLGRGELFF. CDR3 DNA: TGTGCCAGCAGCTTAGGCAGGGGGGAACTGTTTTTT.

The rearrangement joins TRBV2 to TRBJ2-2; 8 positions match TRBD2. V lost 4 bases, J lost 6 bases, and 13 bases stayed unmatched. CDR3 length: 17 residues. CDR1 and CDR2 from the germline V gene are SNHLY and FYNNEI. CDR3 loop: CASSGKHPPGGAGELFF. In DNA, the CDR3 is TGTGCCAGCAGTGGGAAACACCCCCCGGGGGGGGCCGGGGAGCTGTTTTTT. The complete variable domain, with remaining parts taken from reference TRBV2 and TRBJ2-2, reads EPEVTQTPSHQVTQMGQEVILRCVPISNHLYFYWYRQILGQKVEFLVSFYNNEISEKSEIFDDQFSVERPDGSNFTLKIRSTKLEDSAMYFCASSGKHPPGGAGELFFGEGSRLTVL.

This clonotype came up a few times. The chain has TRBV20-1 and TRBJ2-7; 10 nucleotides align to TRBD2. CDR3 length: 17 amino acids. Germline V gene lookup returns CDR1 DFQATT and CDR2 SNEGSKA (reference sequence). V lost 0 bases, J lost 1 base, and 9 bases stayed unmatched. The CDR3 coding sequence is TGCAGTGCTAGAGATCTTACTAGCGGGGATCCATCCTACGAGCAGTACTTC. Protein product: CSARDLTSGDPSYEQYF.

The chain combines TRBV7-9 with TRBJ1-2, with unresolved D. The V end lost 3 bases, the J end lost 8 bases, and 10 bases lay between the germline ends. CDR1 is SEHNR and CDR2 is FQNEAQ in the germline V gene (reference sequence). The CDR3 has 12 residues. The CDR3 coding sequence is TGTGCCAGCAGCTTCCAGCAAGGCGGCTACACCTTC. This gives the protein CASSFQQGGYTF.

The rearrangement joins TRBV5-1 to TRBJ1-4; tentative D call: TRBD1 (6 bases). Between the trimmed V and J ends, which lost 4 bases and 10 bases, there was a span of 20 bases. This CDR3 is 15 amino acids long. Per germline, CDR1 SGHRS and CDR2 YFSETQ. The CDR3 here is CASSVRDKVAGKLFF. The CDR3, as DNA: TGCGCCAGCAGCGTCCGGGACAAGGTCGCTGGAAAACTGTTTTTT.

This clonotype came up a few times. The CDR3 DNA is TGTGCCAGCAGCCAAGAAGCAGCGGGGGACTCCTACGAGCAGTACTTC. As protein: CASSQEAAGDSYEQYF. The J gene is TRBJ2-7, the V gene TRBV7-2, with 8 bases matching TRBD2. Unmatched junction bases numbered 9, after V lost 5 bases and J lost 0 bases. Per germline, CDR1 SGHTA and CDR2 FQGNSA. The length of the CDR3 is 16 residues. Supplemented by reference TRBV7-2 and TRBJ2-7, the full variable domain reads GAGVSQSPSNKVTEKGKDVELRCDPISGHTALYWYRQSLGQGLEFLIYFQGNSAPDKSGLPSDRFSAERTGGSVSTLTIQRTQQEDSAVYLCASSQEAAGDSYEQYFGPGTRLTVT.

To note about this clonotype: One junction end does not reproduce the germline sequence, and a read error may be involved. The chain couples TRBV7-2 to TRBJ2-7; 13 bases are a match to TRBD2. The CDR3 spans 18 residues. Germline loops: CDR1 SGHTA, CDR2 FQGNSA. The CDR3, as DNA: TGCGCCAGCAGCCAAGATCGGACTAGCGGGGGTATGGGCTACGAGCAGTACTTC. Its protein product is CASSQDRTSGGMGYEQYF.

This clonotype was detected only a few times. V gene TRBV7-9 combines with J gene TRBJ2-2, with 7 bases aligning to TRBD1. The CDR3 is made up of 16 amino acids. With V trimmed by 1 base and J by 3 bases, 5 bases remained unmatched. Germline V gene data show CDR1 as SEHNR and CDR2 as FQNEAQ (reference sequence). CDR3 in amino acids: CASSLDATGYTGELFF. The CDR3, as DNA: TGTGCCAGCAGCTTAGACGCGACAGGGTACACCGGGGAGCTGTTTTTT. Together with reference TRBV7-9 and TRBJ2-2, the CDR3 gives the full variable domain: DTGVSQNPRHKITKRGQNVTFRCDPISEHNRLYWYRQTLGQGPEFLTYFQNEAQLEKSRLLSDRFSAERPKGSFSTLEIQRTEQGDSAMYLCASSLDATGYTGELFFGEGSRLTVL.

In regard to this clonotype: A much larger clone is a single base away; this may be a read error. V is TRBV7-9 and J is TRBJ1-2, with unresolved D. CDR3 length: 13 residues. Germline CDR1 SEHNR, CDR2 FQNEAQ (reference sequence). CDR3 DNA sequence: TGTGCCAGCAGCTTATGGGATGGCTATGGCCACACCTTC. Protein sequence: CASSLWDGYGHTF.

This clonotype has just one count. Possible read error: a much larger clone is one base away. No conserved phenylalanine or tryptophan ends this CDR3, so it is likely a read error. The gene calls are TRBV10-3 and TRBJ2-5; D may be TRBD1 (5 bases). The CDR3 has 15 amino acids. V was pared by 0 bases and J by 2 bases, with 10 bases between. The germline V gene has CDR1 ENHRY and CDR2 SYGVKD. The DNA of the CDR3 is TGTGCCATCAGTGAGTCACGGACATCGCAAGAGACCCAGTACTTA. Translating it yields CAISESRTSQETQYL.

A remark on this clonotype: A clone one base away is much larger, so this may be a read error. This chain links TRBV2 with TRBJ1-1; 9 bases fit TRBD1. The CDR3 is made up of 15 amino acids. Per the germline V gene, CDR1 is SNHLY and CDR2 is FYNNEI. CDR3 in DNA: TGTGCCGGCAGTGCGCCGAAGACAGGGGGCACTGAAGCTTTCTTT. Amino acids: CAGSAPKTGGTEAFF.

The chain carries TRBV19 and TRBJ2-7; TRBD2 matches at 8 bases. The CDR3 loop spans 17 amino acids. Germline V gene data show CDR1 as LNHDA and CDR2 as SQIVND (reference sequence). The V and J ends lost 2 bases and 0 bases, in that order; junction bases with no gene match: 9. CDR3 protein: CASSIHGSGTDSYEQYF. The CDR3 DNA follows: TGTGCCAGTAGTATACATGGTAGCGGGACCGACTCCTACGAGCAGTACTTC.

The genes are TRBV25-1 and TRBJ1-2, with a possible D match to TRBD1 (5 bases). This CDR3 contains 19 residues. Trimming left V 5 bases short and J 4 bases short, with 29 bases between. Germline V gives CDR1 MGHDK, CDR2 SYGVNS. The CDR3 here is CASSYLFGRDFGGSYGYTF. For the CDR3, the DNA is TGTGCCAGCAGTTACCTTTTCGGCCGGGACTTCGGAGGTAGCTATGGCTACACCTTC.

Only a few counts were recorded for this clonotype. This chain links TRBV20-1 with TRBJ1-4; a possible D gene is TRBD1 (5 bases). Per the germline V gene, CDR1 is DFQATT and CDR2 is SNEGSKA (reference sequence). There are 14 residues in the CDR3. V gave up 5 bases and J gave up 8 bases, with 18 bases separating them. CDR3 sequence reads: CSARRTRRGEKLFF. CDR3 bases: TGCAGTGCTCGTCGGACAAGGAGAGGGGAAAAACTGTTTTTT.

This clonotype occurred a few times. The rearrangement links TRBV5-6 to TRBJ1-1; 7 positions match TRBD1. This CDR3 comprises 12 residues. The junction had 4 bases not matched to a gene; V was cut back by 3 bases and J by 8 bases. Germline V gene sequence: CDR1 SGHDT, CDR2 YYEEEE. CDR3 residues: CASSYGQAEAFF. In DNA form, the CDR3 reads TGTGCCAGCAGCTATGGACAGGCAGAAGCTTTCTTT.

The V call is TRBV7-9, the J call TRBJ1-1; D gene unclear. From germline, CDR1 is SEHNR and CDR2 FQNEAQ (reference sequence). Trimming removed 6 bases from V and 8 bases from J, with 19 bases in between. The CDR3 spans 14 residues. The CDR3: CASSPLTADQEAFF. The DNA for the CDR3 is TGTGCCAGCAGTCCCCTTACGGCCGATCAAGAAGCTTTCTTT.

On this clonotype: A junction end diverges from the germline sequence, so it may reflect a read error. The J gene is TRBJ1-1, the V gene TRBV9, with a weak D call TRBD1 (5 bases). CDR3 length: 13 residues. Germline CDR1 is SGDLS and CDR2 is YYNGEE. The CDR3 loop reads CASSEPGNTGAFF. As DNA, the CDR3 is TGTGCCAGCAGCGAGCCAGGGAACACTGGAGCTTTCTTT.

This clonotype has ten or more counts. The chain joins TRBV24-1 to TRBJ1-1; D is possibly TRBD1 (5 bases). CDR1 KGHDR and CDR2 SFDVKD come from the germline V gene. This CDR3 comprises 15 residues. V lost 4 bases to trimming and J lost 11 bases, with 22 bases between them. This CDR3 reads CATSDRPQGQSKAFF. CDR3 coding DNA: TGTGCCACCAGTGACCGACCCCAGGGCCAGTCTAAGGCTTTCTTT.

Turning to this clonotype: An end of the junction does not agree with germline; a read error may underlie this. This chain uses TRBV9 with TRBJ1-1, with 7 bases that match TRBD1. CDR3 length: 18 amino acids. CDR1 and CDR2 (germline): SGDLS, YYNGEE. CDR3 amino acids: CAGSDSTAGGTANTEAFF. The DNA of the CDR3 is TGTGCCGGCAGCGACTCAACCGCCGGAGGGACAGCGAACACTGAAGCTTTCTTT.